The T cell receptor (beta chain) described here comes from a study of neoadjuvant anti-PD-1 for oral cavity cancer. General observations from the study: Higher pretreatment Treg/Th17 ratios tracked higher pretreatment blood clonality.

These newly diagnosed stage II-IVA oral cavity squamous cell carcinoma patients had no prior systemic or radiation treatment. Of note for this clone: Its antigen remains unknown.

V dropped 1 base and J dropped 6 bases, with 10 bases sitting between them. The V gene's germline CDR1 is GTSNPN and CDR2 SVGIG (reference sequence). CDR3 length: 12 residues. PBMC libraries mostly used about 450 ng of input genomic DNA, with six replicates per sample. Using immunoSEQ multiplex PCR, the repertoire was profiled, and TCRdb retains in-frame clones only, with some absent. The sample has about 14,000 clones, 55% to 85% seen once; the top ten hold less than 3.5%. This specimen consisted of PBMCs, obtained before nivolumab (anti-PD-1) treatment. This chain uses TRBV30 with TRBJ2-7, with D unresolved. This TCR was recovered from a person between 35 and 79 years old with oral cavity squamous cell carcinoma. CDR3 amino acids: CAWSGGGREQYF. The CDR3 DNA is TGTGCCTGGAGTGGTGGTGGGCGCGAGCAGTACTTC.